Included here is one T cell receptor (beta chain) sequence, with context. Its matching antigen is unknown. The CDR3 has 16 amino acids. Germline V gene sequence: CDR1 MNHNS, CDR2 SASEGT. Trimming cost V 3 bases and J 8 bases, with 19 bases left between them. The data are from a study of T cell repertoires in aging, cancer and after chemotherapy. Overall study: Pre- and post-chemotherapy samples were paired from chronic lymphocytic leukemia patients treated with fludarabine- or bendamustine-based regimens. Notes on the study in general: No conclusions about immunological memory after chemotherapy can be drawn from the repertoire data. Hematological cancer patients had lymphoid organ infiltration that may impair thymic emigration or T cell expansion. Age-matched healthy donors had significantly more diverse, less clonal blood TCR repertoires than untreated cancer patients.

A mixed TRB-A/B primer pool amplified rearranged TRB by multiplex touch-down PCR. TCRdb reanalysed the multiplex PCR reads using MiXCR and keeps one entry per CDR3 protein. The repertoire holds roughly 4,500 distinct CDR3 sequences, with roughly two fifths as singletons. The template was genomic DNA from peripheral blood, not RNA. V and J are TRBV6-1 and TRBJ1-4; the D is unclear. The sequencing input was blood. This clonotype originated in a human donor with a blood cancer. CDR3 DNA sequence: TGTGCCAGCAGTGAGACTAGGCGCAGGTTAACGGAAAAACTGTTTTTT. This codes for CASSETRRRLTEKLFF.